This T cell receptor beta chain was identified during a study of cytomegalovirus exposure and HLA in healthy donors. A remark on this clone: The antigen is not known.

60 Vbeta and 13 Jbeta primers were used in PCR. The table came from immunoSEQ multiplex PCR; TCRdb's copy has only in-frame clones and leaves some out. Of around 97,000 clones listed, roughly a tenth were seen once; the top ten hold about 5%. Study-wide findings and caveats: TCR beta sequences reportedly predicted most subjects' HLA-A and HLA-B alleles accurately. In all likelihood, a cluster of highly shared sequence variants was a sequencing artifact. The study listed under 200 cytomegalovirus-associated TCR beta chains.

Regarding donors, all were healthy bone marrow donors. The germline V gene has CDR1 LGHNA and CDR2 YSLEER. The length of the CDR3 is 12 residues. V shed 0 bases and J shed 12 bases, with 11 bases lying between them. The specimen sequenced was PBMCs. The receptor was isolated from a man between 45 and 60 years old in good health and CMV-seropositive. The chain combines TRBV4-3 with TRBJ1-2; D unclear. The CDR3 bases are TGCGCCAGCAGCCAAGAAGGAGGTCTTCACACCTTC. Translation gives CASSQEGGLHTF.